Sequencing of this TCR beta chain was carried out in a study of blood T cell repertoires in COVID-19. Whole-study context: Researchers got acute and convalescent COVID-19 samples from the United States, Italy and Spain. The cDNA or gDNA used as material had been derived from T cells, B-cell-depleted T cells, or PBMCs.

The authors' processing: Researchers report that nucleated cell counts were estimated from reference gene primer amplification. The data were produced by immunoSEQ multiplex PCR, yet TCRdb's version contains in-frame clones alone and is incomplete. V, J and clone size are taken as reported in that table, and D and trimming were inferred from the DNA itself. The profile shows 200,000 to 300,000 clones, more than 80% of them singletons. The V and J ends lost 5 bases and 5 bases, in that order; junction bases with no gene match: 9. The length of the CDR3 is 15 residues. CDR1 MNHEY and CDR2 SVGAGI come from the germline V gene.

The TCR comes from a human donor in a cohort sampled during active COVID-19. The rearrangement joins TRBV6-5 to TRBJ1-2; 9 bases line up with TRBD1. The sequenced sample consisted of peripheral blood. The CDR3 loop reads CASSTLRDRDYGYTF. DNA of the CDR3: TGTGCCAGCAGTACACTCCGGGACAGGGATTATGGCTACACCTTC.